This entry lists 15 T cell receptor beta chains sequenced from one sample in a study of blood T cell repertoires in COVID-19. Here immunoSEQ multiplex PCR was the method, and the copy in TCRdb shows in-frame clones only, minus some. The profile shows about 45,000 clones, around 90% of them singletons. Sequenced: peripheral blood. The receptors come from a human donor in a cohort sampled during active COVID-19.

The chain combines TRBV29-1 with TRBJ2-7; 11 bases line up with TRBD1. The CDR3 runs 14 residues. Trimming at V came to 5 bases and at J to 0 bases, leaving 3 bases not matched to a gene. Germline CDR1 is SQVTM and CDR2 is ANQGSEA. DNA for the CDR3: TGCAGCGTTCGGACAGGGGGCCCCTCCTACGAGCAGTACTTC. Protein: CSVRTGGPSYEQYF.

CDR3 nucleotide sequence: TGTGCCAGCAGCCCCGACAGAAATCAGCCCCAGCATTTT. Protein: CASSPDRNQPQHF. V usage is TRBV4-2 and J usage is TRBJ1-5; a possible D gene is TRBD1 (5 bases). The CDR3 is 13 residues long. Germline assignment: CDR1 LGHNA and CDR2 YNFKEQ. Trimming cost V 4 bases and J 4 bases, with 8 bases left between them.

CDR3: CASSQHSFPDSEQFF. CDR3 nucleotide sequence: TGTGCCAGCAGCCAGCACTCATTTCCGGACAGTGAGCAGTTCTTC. V and J are TRBV3-1 (or the pseudogene TRBV3-2) and TRBJ2-1; D possibly corresponds to TRBD1 (6 bases). The V gene lost 3 bases and the J gene lost 9 bases, with 18 bases spanning the gap. Germline V gene data show CDR1 as LGHDT and CDR2 as YNNKEL (reference sequence). CDR3 length: 15 residues.

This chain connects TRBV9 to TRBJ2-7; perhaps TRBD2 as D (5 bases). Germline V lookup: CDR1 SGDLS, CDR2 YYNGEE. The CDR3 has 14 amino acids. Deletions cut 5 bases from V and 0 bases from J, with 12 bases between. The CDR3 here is CASSRGGSSYEQYF. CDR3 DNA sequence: TGTGCCAGCAGTCGGGGTGGATCCTCCTACGAGCAGTACTTC.

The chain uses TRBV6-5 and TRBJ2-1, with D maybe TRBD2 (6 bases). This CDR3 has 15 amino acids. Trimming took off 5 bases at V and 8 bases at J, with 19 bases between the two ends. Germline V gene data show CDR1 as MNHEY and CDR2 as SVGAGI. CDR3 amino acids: CASSRTPGDGDEQFF. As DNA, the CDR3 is TGTGCCAGCAGTCGGACTCCGGGAGACGGCGATGAGCAGTTCTTC.

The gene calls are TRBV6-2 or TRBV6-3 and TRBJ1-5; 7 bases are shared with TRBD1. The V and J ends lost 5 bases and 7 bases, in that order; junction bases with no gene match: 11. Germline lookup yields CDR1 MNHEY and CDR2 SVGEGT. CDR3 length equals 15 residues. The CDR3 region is CASSQRTGSLQPQHF. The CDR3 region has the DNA TGTGCCAGCAGTCAACGGACAGGTTCTCTACAGCCCCAGCATTTT.

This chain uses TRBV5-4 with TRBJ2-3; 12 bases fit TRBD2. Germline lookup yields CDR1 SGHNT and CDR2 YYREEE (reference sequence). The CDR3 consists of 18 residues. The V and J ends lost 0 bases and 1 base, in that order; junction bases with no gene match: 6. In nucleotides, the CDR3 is TGTGCCAGCAGCTTGGGACTAGCGGGGGCCATCGGCACAGATACGCAGTATTTT. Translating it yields CASSLGLAGAIGTDTQYF.

This CDR3 is CASGLGQGLTGANVLTF. The DNA for the CDR3 is TGTGCTAGTGGTTTGGGACAGGGTCTAACTGGGGCCAACGTCCTGACTTTC. V and J are TRBV12-5 and TRBJ2-6; 7 bases agree with TRBD1. Germline CDR1 is LGHNT and CDR2 is FRNRAP. The CDR3 is 17 residues long. V was pared by 1 base and J by 2 bases, with 5 bases of the junction left unmatched.

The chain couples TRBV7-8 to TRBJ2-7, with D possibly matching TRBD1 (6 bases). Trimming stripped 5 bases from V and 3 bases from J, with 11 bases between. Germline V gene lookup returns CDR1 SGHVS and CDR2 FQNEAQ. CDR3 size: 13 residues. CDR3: CASSVLRGYEQYF. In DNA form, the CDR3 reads TGTGCCAGCAGCGTTCTCAGGGGCTACGAGCAGTACTTC.

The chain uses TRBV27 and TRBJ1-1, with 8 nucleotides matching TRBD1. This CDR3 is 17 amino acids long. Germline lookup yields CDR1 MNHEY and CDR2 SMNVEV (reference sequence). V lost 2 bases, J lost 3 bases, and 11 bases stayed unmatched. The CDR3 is CASSLGQGEEKDTEAFF. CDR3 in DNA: TGTGCCAGCAGTTTAGGACAGGGCGAGGAAAAGGACACTGAAGCTTTCTTT.

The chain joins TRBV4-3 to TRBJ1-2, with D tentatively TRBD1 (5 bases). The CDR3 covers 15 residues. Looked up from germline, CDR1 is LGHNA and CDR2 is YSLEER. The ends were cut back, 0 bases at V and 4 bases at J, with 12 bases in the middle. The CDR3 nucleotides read TGCGCCAGCAGCCAAGATAGTCGGGGGAGCTATGGCTACACCTTC. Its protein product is CASSQDSRGSYGYTF.

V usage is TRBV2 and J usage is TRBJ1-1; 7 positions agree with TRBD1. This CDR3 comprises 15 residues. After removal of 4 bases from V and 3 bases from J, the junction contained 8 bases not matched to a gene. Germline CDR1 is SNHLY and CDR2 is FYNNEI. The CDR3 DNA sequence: TGTGCCAGCAGTGTAGTACAGGGGAGTTACACTGAAGCTTTCTTT. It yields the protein CASSVVQGSYTEAFF.

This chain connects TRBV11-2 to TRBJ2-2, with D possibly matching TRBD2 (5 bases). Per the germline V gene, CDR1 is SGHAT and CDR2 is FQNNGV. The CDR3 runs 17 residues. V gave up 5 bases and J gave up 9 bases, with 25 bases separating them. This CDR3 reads CASSVVKYGERPRELFF. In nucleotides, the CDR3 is TGTGCCAGCAGCGTCGTCAAGTACGGGGAGCGCCCCCGGGAGCTGTTTTTT.

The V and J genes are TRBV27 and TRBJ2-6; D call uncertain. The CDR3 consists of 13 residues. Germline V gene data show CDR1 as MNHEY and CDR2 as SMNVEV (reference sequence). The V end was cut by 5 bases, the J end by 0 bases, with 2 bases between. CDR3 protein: CASSLSGANVLTF. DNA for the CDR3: TGTGCCAGCAGTCTCTCTGGGGCCAACGTCCTGACTTTC.

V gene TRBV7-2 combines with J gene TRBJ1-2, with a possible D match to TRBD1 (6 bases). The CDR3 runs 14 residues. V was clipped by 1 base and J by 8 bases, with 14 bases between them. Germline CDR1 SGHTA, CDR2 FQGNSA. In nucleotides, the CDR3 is TGTGCCAGCAGCTTAGTTGCACAGGGCGGGGGCTACACCTTC. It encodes CASSLVAQGGGYTF.